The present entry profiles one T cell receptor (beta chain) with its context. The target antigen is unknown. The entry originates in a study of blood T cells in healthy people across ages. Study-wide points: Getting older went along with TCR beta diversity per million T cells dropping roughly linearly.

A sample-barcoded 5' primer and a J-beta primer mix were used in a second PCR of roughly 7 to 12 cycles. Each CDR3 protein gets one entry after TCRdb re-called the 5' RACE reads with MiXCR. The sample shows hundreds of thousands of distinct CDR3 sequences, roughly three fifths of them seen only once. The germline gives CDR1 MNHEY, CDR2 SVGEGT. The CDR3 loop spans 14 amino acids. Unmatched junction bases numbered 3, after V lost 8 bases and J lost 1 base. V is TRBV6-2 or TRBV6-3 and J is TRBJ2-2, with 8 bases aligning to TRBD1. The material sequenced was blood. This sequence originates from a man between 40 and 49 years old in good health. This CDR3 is CASGQGMNTGELFF. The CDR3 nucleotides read TGTGCCAGCGGACAGGGAATGAACACCGGGGAGCTGTTTTTT.